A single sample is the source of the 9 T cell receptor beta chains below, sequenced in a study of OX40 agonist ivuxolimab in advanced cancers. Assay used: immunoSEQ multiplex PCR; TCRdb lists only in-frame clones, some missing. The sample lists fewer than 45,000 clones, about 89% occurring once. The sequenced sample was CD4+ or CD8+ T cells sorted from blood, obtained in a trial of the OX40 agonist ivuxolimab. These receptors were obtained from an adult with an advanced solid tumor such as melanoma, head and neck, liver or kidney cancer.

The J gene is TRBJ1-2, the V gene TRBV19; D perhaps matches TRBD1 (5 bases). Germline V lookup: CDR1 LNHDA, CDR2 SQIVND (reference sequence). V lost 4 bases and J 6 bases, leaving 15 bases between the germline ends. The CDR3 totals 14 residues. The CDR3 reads CASSRIPREDGYTF. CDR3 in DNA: TGTGCCAGTAGTAGAATCCCCAGGGAAGATGGCTACACCTTC.

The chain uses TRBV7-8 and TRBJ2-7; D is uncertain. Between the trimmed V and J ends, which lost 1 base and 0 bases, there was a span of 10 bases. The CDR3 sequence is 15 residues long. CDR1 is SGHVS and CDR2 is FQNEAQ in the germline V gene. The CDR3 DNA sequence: TGTGCCAGCAGCTTAGAACGGGCCAGCTCCTACGAGCAGTACTTC. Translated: CASSLERASSYEQYF.

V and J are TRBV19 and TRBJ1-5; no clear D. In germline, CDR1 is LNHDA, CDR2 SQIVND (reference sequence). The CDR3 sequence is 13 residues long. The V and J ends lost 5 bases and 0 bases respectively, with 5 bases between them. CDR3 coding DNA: TGTGCCAGTAGTCTGGGTAGCAATCAGCCCCAGCATTTT. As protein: CASSLGSNQPQHF. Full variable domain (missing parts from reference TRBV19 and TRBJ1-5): DGGITQSPKYLFRKEGQNVTLSCEQNLNHDAMYWYRQDPGQGLRLIYYSQIVNDFQKGDIAEGYSVSREKKESFPLTVTSAQKNPTAFYLCASSLGSNQPQHFGDGTRLSIL.

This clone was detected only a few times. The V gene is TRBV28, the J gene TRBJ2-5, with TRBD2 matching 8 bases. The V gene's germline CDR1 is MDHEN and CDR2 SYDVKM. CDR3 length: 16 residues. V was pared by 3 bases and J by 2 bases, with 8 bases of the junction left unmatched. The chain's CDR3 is CASSLGETGGQETQYF. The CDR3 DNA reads TGTGCCAGCAGTTTGGGGGAGACGGGAGGGCAAGAGACCCAGTACTTC.

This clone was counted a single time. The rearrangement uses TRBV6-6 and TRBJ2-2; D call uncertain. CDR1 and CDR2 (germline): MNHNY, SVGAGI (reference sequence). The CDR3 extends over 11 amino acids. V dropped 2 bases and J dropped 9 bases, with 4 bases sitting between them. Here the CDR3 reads CASSYSRELFF. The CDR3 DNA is TGTGCCAGCAGTTACAGTCGGGAGCTGTTTTTT.

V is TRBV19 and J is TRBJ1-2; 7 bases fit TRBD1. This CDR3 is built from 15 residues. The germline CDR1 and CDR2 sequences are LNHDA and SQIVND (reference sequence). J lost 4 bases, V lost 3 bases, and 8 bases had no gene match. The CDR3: CASSISPGTAYGYTF. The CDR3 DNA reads TGTGCCAGTAGTATCTCCCCGGGGACAGCCTATGGCTACACCTTC.

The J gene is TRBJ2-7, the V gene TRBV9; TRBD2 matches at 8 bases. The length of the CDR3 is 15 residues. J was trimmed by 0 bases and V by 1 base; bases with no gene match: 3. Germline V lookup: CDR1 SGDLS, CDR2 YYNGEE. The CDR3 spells CASSVSGGPSYEQYF. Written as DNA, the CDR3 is TGTGCCAGCAGCGTAAGCGGGGGACCCTCCTACGAGCAGTACTTC.

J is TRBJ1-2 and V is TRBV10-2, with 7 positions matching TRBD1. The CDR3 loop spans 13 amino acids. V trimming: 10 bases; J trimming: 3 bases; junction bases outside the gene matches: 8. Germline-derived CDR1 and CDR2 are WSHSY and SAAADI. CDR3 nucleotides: TGCGCCACCCGGGACAGCTCCTACTATGGCTACACCTTC. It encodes CATRDSSYYGYTF.

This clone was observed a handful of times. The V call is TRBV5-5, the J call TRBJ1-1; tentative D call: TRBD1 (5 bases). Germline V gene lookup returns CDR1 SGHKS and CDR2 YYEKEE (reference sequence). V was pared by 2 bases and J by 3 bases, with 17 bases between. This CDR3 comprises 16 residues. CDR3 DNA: TGTGCCAGCAGCTTTCAGTTTGCGGGGCGCGACACTGAAGCTTTCTTT. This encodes CASSFQFAGRDTEAFF.